These T cell receptor beta chains were read from a single sample in a study of T cell repertoires in cytomegalovirus infection. MiXCR, applied by TCRdb to the reads, yields one record per CDR3 protein. The table lists roughly 350,000 distinct CDR3 sequences, just under 35% of them singletons, with roughly 13% in the top ten. These receptors are not linked to any known antigen. Here the sequenced sample was cultured PBMCs, taken from culture after CMV antigen stimulation. These receptors all come from a human donor in good health (CMV status not recorded). Some clones in this sample may be carry-over from other donors' samples. Both conserved end residues are part of each CDR3. D genes are given only for firm matches. Only part of the rows carry a size: once, few, many, or a class if the clone is expanded.

size,V,D,J,CDR3,DNA
many,TRBV7-6,-,TRBJ1-1,CASSQLGTEAFF,TGTGCCAGCAGCCAACTGGGTACTGAAGCTTTCTTT
few,TRBV7-2,-,TRBJ2-1,CASSLGRTVYNEQFF,TGTGCCAGCAGCTTAGGGCGGACCGTTTACAATGAGCAGTTCTTC
-,TRBV20-1,-,TRBJ2-3,CSARDRSEIRDTQYF,TGCAGTGCTAGAGATCGGAGCGAAATAAGAGATACGCAGTATTTT
many,TRBV7-6,TRBD2,TRBJ2-3,CASSSQASGSRTDTQYF,TGTGCCAGCAGCTCCCAGGCTAGCGGGAGCAGGACAGATACGCAGTATTTT
few,TRBV28,TRBD2,TRBJ2-1,CASSLITGSRGSSYNEQFF,TGTGCCAGCAGTTTGATTACGGGTTCACGCGGGAGCTCCTACAATGAGCAGTTCTTC
-,TRBV6-1,TRBD1,TRBJ1-1,CAIAGTAMNTEAFF,TGTGCCATCGCCGGGACAGCTATGAACACTGAAGCTTTCTTT
-,TRBV4-1,-,TRBJ2-1,CASSQVTGSSYNEQFF,TGCGCCAGCAGCCAAGTGACAGGAAGCTCCTACAATGAGCAGTTCTTC
-,TRBV7-2,-,TRBJ1-1,CASSRIRDTEAFF,TGTGCCAGCAGCCGAATCAGGGACACTGAAGCTTTCTTT
-,TRBV30,-,TRBJ1-4,CAWSVRRDEKLFF,TGTGCCTGGAGTGTACGGAGGGATGAAAAACTGTTTTTT
-,TRBV6-8,TRBD1,TRBJ1-2,CASSPWGDRGGYYGYTF,TGTGCCAGCTCTCCCTGGGGGGACAGGGGCGGATACTATGGCTACACCTTC
-,TRBV19,-,TRBJ2-1,CASSIVPSWEQFF,TGTGCCAGTAGTATAGTCCCAAGCTGGGAGCAGTTCTTC
few,TRBV12-3/TRBV12-4,-,TRBJ1-1,CASSLGRVTEAFF,TGTGCCAGCAGTTTAGGCAGGGTCACTGAAGCTTTCTTT
-,TRBV11-1,-,TRBJ2-3,CASSLVEGGTQYF,TGTGCCAGCAGCTTAGTCGAGGGAGGTACGCAGTATTTT
-,TRBV27,TRBD2,TRBJ2-3,CASSYPVSGRARDTQYF,TGTGCCAGCAGCTATCCCGTTAGCGGGAGGGCCCGGGATACGCAGTATTTT
-,TRBV28,TRBD1,TRBJ2-7,CASSIGQVSYEQYF,TGTGCCAGCAGTATCGGACAGGTCTCCTACGAGCAGTACTTC
many,TRBV7-2,TRBD2,TRBJ2-1,CASSLGLAGRNEQFF,TGTGCCAGCAGCTTGGGGCTAGCGGGAAGGAATGAGCAGTTCTTC
-,TRBV20-1,-,TRBJ2-1,CRGGGQSYNEQFF,TGCAGGGGAGGCGGACAGTCCTACAATGAGCAGTTCTTC
-,TRBV7-2,-,TRBJ2-1,CASSLGPSRDAEQFF,TGTGCCAGCAGCTTAGGCCCTTCCCGGGACGCGGAGCAGTTCTTC
-,TRBV6-2/TRBV6-3,TRBD1,TRBJ2-7,CASSWDRGVHEQYF,TGTGCCAGCAGCTGGGACAGGGGTGTACACGAGCAGTACTTC
-,TRBV11-2,TRBD2,TRBJ2-7,CASSLRLAGELGEQYF,TGTGCCAGCAGCTTAAGGCTAGCGGGAGAATTAGGCGAGCAGTACTTC
-,TRBV7-2,-,TRBJ1-2,CASSPQQGTGYTF,TGTGCCAGCAGCCCTCAACAGGGAACCGGCTACACCTTC
many,TRBV5-6,-,TRBJ1-5,CASSLEGGVGRNQPQHF,TGTGCCAGCAGCTTGGAGGGCGGAGTCGGTCGCAATCAGCCCCAGCATTTT
few,TRBV6-1,-,TRBJ2-2,CASREGGIGTGELFF,TGTGCCAGCAGGGAGGGCGGGATCGGCACCGGGGAGCTGTTTTTT
-,TRBV4-3,TRBD2,TRBJ2-7,CASSLQRTSGTYEQYF,TGCGCCAGCAGCCTTCAAAGGACTAGCGGGACCTACGAGCAGTACTTC
-,TRBV7-6,TRBD1,TRBJ1-2,CASSLNRGMSYGYTF,TGTGCCAGCAGCCTTAACAGGGGCATGAGCTATGGCTACACCTTC
-,TRBV9,-,TRBJ2-2,CASSVQDRRAGELFF,TGTGCCAGCAGCGTTCAGGACAGGAGGGCCGGGGAGCTGTTTTTT
-,TRBV19,-,TRBJ2-1,CASTMGAGTLGNEQFF,TGTGCCAGTACCATGGGTGCCGGGACTCTTGGGAATGAGCAGTTCTTC